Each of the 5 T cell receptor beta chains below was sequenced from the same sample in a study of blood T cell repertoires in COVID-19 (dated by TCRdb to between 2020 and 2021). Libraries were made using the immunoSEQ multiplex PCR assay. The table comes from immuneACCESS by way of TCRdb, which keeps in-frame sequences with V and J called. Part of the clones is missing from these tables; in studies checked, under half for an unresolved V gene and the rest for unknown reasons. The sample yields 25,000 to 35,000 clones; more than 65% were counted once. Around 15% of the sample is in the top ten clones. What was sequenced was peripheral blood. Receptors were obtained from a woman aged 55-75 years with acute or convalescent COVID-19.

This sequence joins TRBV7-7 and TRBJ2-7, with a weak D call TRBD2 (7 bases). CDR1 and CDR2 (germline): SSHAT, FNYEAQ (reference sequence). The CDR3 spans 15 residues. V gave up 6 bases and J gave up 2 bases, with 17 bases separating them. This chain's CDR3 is CASSSLGGRAYEQYF. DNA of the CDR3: TGTGCCAGCAGTTCCCTCGGGGGGCGAGCCTACGAGCAGTACTTC.

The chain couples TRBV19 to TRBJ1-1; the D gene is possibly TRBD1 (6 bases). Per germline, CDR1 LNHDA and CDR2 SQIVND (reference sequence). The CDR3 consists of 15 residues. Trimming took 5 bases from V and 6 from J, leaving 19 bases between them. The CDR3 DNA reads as TGTGCCAGTAGTCCCCAAACAGGGATTGGCGCTGAAGCTTTCTTT. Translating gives CASSPQTGIGAEAFF.

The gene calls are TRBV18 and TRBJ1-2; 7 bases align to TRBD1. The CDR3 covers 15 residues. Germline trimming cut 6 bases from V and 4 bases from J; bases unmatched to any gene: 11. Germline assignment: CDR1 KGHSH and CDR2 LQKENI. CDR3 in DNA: TGTGCCAGCTCCCCGATTCAGGGGGGATCCTATGGCTACACCTTC. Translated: CASSPIQGGSYGYTF.

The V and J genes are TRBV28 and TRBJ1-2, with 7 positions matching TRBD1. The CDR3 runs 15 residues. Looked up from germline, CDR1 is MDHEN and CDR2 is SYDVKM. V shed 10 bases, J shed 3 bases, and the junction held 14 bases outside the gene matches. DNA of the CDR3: TGTGCCATCCCATTGAAACAGGGGACTCACTATGGCTACACCTTC. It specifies CAIPLKQGTHYGYTF.

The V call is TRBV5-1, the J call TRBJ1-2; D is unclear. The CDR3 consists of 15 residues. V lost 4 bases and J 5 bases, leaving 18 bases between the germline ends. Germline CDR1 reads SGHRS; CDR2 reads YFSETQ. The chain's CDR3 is CASSHGSAESYGYTF. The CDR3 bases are TGCGCCAGCAGCCATGGTAGTGCGGAGAGTTATGGCTACACCTTC.